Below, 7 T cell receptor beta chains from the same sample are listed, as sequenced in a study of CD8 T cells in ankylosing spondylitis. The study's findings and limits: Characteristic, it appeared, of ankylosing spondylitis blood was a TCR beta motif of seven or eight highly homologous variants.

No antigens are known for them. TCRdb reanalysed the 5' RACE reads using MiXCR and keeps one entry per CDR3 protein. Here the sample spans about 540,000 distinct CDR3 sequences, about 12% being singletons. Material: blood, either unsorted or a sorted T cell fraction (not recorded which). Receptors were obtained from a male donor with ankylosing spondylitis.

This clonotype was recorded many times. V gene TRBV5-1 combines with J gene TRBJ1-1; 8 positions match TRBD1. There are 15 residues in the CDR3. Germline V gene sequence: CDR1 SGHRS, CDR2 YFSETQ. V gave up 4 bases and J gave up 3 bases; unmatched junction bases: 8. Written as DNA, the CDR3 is TGCGCCAGCAGCCCCCGGACAGGGAGGGACACTGAAGCTTTCTTT. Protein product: CASSPRTGRDTEAFF.

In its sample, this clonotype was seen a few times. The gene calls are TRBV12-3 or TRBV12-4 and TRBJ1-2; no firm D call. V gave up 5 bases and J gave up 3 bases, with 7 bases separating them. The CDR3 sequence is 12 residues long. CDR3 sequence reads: CASSPNDYGYTF. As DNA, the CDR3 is TGTGCCAGCAGTCCAAACGACTATGGCTACACCTTC.

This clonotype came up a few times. The CDR3 bases are TGCAGTGCTAGAGGGCTTTTAGTCAATGAGCAGTTCTTC. It translates to CSARGLLVNEQFF. The rearrangement joins TRBV20-1 to TRBJ2-1; D ambiguous. The ends were cut back, 1 base at V and 6 bases at J, with 10 bases in the middle. Germline V lookup: CDR1 DFQATT, CDR2 SNEGSKA (reference sequence). The CDR3 consists of 13 residues.

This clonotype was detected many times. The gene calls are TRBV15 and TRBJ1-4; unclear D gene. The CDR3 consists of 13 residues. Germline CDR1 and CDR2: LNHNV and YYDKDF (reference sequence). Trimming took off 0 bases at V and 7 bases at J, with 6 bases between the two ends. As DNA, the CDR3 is TGTGCCACCAGCAGAGAATTTGGTGAAAAACTGTTTTTT. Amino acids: CATSREFGEKLFF.

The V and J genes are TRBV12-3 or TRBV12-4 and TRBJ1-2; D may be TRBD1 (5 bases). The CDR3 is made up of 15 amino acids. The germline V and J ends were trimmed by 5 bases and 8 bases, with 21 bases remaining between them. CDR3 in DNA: TGTGCCAGCAGTCCCGGGACCCGGGGGTTTGGGGGCTACACCTTC. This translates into CASSPGTRGFGGYTF.

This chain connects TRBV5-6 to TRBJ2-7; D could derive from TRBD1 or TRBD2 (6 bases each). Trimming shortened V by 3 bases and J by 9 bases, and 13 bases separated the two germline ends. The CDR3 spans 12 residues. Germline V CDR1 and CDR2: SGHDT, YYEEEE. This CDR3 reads CASSWGADMQYF. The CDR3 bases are TGTGCCAGCAGCTGGGGGGCCGACATGCAGTACTTC. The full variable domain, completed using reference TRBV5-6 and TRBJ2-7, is DAGVTQSPTHLIKTRGQQVTLRCSPKSGHDTVSWYQQALGQGPQFIFQYYEEEERQRGNFPDRFSGHQFPNYSSELNVNALLLGDSALYLCASSWGADMQYFGPGTRLTVT.

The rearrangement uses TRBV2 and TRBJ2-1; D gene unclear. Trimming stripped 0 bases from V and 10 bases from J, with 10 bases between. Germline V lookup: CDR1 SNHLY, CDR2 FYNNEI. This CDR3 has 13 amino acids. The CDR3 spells CASSEALGGEQFF. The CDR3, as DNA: TGTGCCAGCAGTGAAGCGCTTGGCGGCGAGCAGTTCTTC.